This entry lists 30 T cell receptor beta chains sequenced from one sample in a study of human T cells and chemical hapten exposure. Time point reported: patch test 1, 2 weeks after DPC sensitization. Treatment specified: therapeutic diphenylcyclopropenone sensitization with weekly scalp DPC. TCRdb fed the RACE reads into MiXCR, producing one record per CDR3 protein. The top ten hold about 1.4% of the sample, which has about 120,000 distinct CDR3 sequences, about 12% seen once. Specimen: whole blood, collected in connection with sensitization to the hapten diphenylcyclopropenone (DPC). The receptors were gathered from a woman in her 50s with alopecia areata. Some clones in this sample may be carry-over from other donors' samples.

This clonotype was seen only a few times. The chain uses TRBV6-5 and TRBJ2-1; a possible D gene is TRBD1 (5 bases). Germline values: CDR1 MNHEY, CDR2 SVGAGI. The CDR3 spans 15 residues. V lost 6 bases to trimming and J lost 6 bases, with 18 bases between them. In nucleotides, the CDR3 is TGTGCCAGCAGCTTAGACAGAAGGGGTCCCAATGAGCAGTTCTTC. This codes for CASSLDRRGPNEQFF.

This clonotype was found a few times. The chain couples TRBV20-1 to TRBJ1-6; TRBD1 aligns across 7 bases. Per germline, CDR1 DFQATT and CDR2 SNEGSKA (reference sequence). This CDR3 region has 13 residues. The V gene end was trimmed by 6 bases and the J gene end by 9 bases; junction bases not matched to a gene: 8. The CDR3 DNA reads as TGCAGTGCGATCAGGGGGATCTCTTCACCCCTCCACTTT. It specifies CSAIRGISSPLHF.

This clonotype has more than one count but fewer than ten. J is TRBJ1-1 and V is TRBV18; 12 bases fit TRBD1. The CDR3 sequence is 19 residues long. V shed 0 bases and J 0 bases; nucleotides not matched to a gene: 8. In germline, CDR1 is KGHSH, CDR2 LQKENI. CDR3 region: CASSPPSGQGAGVNTEAFF. DNA for the CDR3: TGTGCCAGCTCACCACCGTCGGGACAGGGGGCCGGAGTGAACACTGAAGCTTTCTTT.

This clonotype showed up just a few times. The V and J genes are TRBV4-1 and TRBJ1-1; D gene ambiguous. CDR3 length: 19 residues. Germline CDR1 reads MGHRA; CDR2 reads YSYEKL. V was trimmed by 3 bases and J by 4 bases, leaving 27 bases between them. The CDR3 spells CASSHLPTRRRPTSTEAFF. The DNA for the CDR3 is TGCGCCAGCAGCCACCTCCCTACAAGACGCCGACCGACTTCCACTGAAGCTTTCTTT.

This chain joins TRBV4-1 and TRBJ2-7; tentatively, D is TRBD1 (6 bases). The CDR3 has 16 amino acids. V was shortened by 7 bases and J by 1 base, with 20 bases between the two germline ends. From germline, CDR1 is MGHRA and CDR2 YSYEKL. The CDR3 reads CASTQGFQGSSYEQYF. The DNA for the CDR3 is TGCGCCAGCACCCAGGGGTTCCAGGGATCGTCCTACGAGCAGTACTTC.

Details on this clonotype: One end of the junction is discordant with germline, which a read error may explain. The V gene is TRBV7-7, the J gene TRBJ1-1; D is uncertain. The CDR3 is made up of 13 amino acids. CDR1 is SSHAT, CDR2 FNYEAQ, per germline (reference sequence). As DNA, the CDR3 is TGTGCTAGCAGCCTTCATTTGACCACTGAAGCTTTCTTT. Translating gives CASSLHLTTEAFF.

There are a few counts of this clonotype. The chain carries TRBV14 and TRBJ1-3, with D perhaps matching TRBD1 (5 bases). The CDR3 spans 17 residues. The V gene lost 4 bases and the J gene lost 1 base, with 17 bases spanning the gap. Germline values: CDR1 SGHDN, CDR2 FVKESK. CDR3 in DNA: TGTGCCAGCAGCCCCTATGGAAGGGGCAGTTCTGGAAACACCATATATTTT. Its protein is CASSPYGRGSSGNTIYF.

This clonotype was detected only a few times. V is TRBV5-1 and J is TRBJ1-1; no reliable D call. This CDR3 has 14 residues. Looked up from germline, CDR1 is SGHRS and CDR2 is YFSETQ. V was shortened by 6 bases and J by 0 bases, with 12 bases between the two germline ends. This chain's CDR3 is CASKGQSMNTEAFF. The CDR3 coding sequence is TGCGCCAGCAAGGGTCAGTCCATGAACACTGAAGCTTTCTTT.

This clonotype has only a few counts. The chain recombines TRBV12-3 or TRBV12-4 with TRBJ2-1; D is unclear. Trimming took off 3 bases at V and 6 bases at J, with 9 bases between the two ends. The CDR3 runs to 13 residues. Here the CDR3 DNA reads TGTGCCAGCAGTTTGGGCAGTGGCAATGAGCAGTTCTTC. Protein product: CASSLGSGNEQFF.

This clonotype came up many times. The chain links TRBV4-1 to TRBJ1-4; D is ambiguous. Germline V lookup: CDR1 MGHRA, CDR2 YSYEKL. V was cut by 4 bases and J by 0 bases, with 9 bases left in between. The CDR3 is 15 residues long. The CDR3 protein is CASSPGPATNEKLFF. The CDR3 DNA reads as TGCGCCAGCAGCCCAGGACCTGCAACTAATGAAAAACTGTTTTTT.

This clonotype occurred many times. The chain has TRBV20-1 and TRBJ1-2; D call uncertain. From germline, CDR1 is DFQATT and CDR2 SNEGSKA (reference sequence). The ends were cut back, 5 bases at V and 6 bases at J, with 19 bases in the middle. The CDR3 consists of 14 residues. CDR3 DNA: TGCAGTGCTCCCCACCCGGGGTTTTTTAATGGCTACACCTTC. Translation: CSAPHPGFFNGYTF.

Many counts were recorded for this clonotype. The chain joins TRBV7-9 to TRBJ1-5; D gene unclear. CDR3 length: 14 amino acids. V lost 8 bases and J 0 bases, leaving 11 bases between the germline ends. Per germline, CDR1 SEHNR and CDR2 FQNEAQ (reference sequence). CDR3 coding DNA: TGTGCCAGCGCCTTCGAGGGTAGCAATCAGCCCCAGCATTTT. Translating gives CASAFEGSNQPQHF.

CDR3 bases: TGTGCCAGCAGCTTAGAGCGGACAGGGGTTCCTAATGAAAAACTGTTTTTT. Translating it yields CASSLERTGVPNEKLFF. The chain links TRBV11-2 to TRBJ1-4; 9 bases agree with TRBD1. Trimming cost V 0 bases and J 3 bases; bases outside gene matches: 5. There are 17 residues in the CDR3. Germline V gene sequence: CDR1 SGHAT, CDR2 FQNNGV.

This clonotype was found many times. This chain connects TRBV28 to TRBJ2-6; D is undetermined. This CDR3 region has 13 residues. Germline V CDR1 and CDR2: MDHEN, SYDVKM. V dropped 11 bases and J dropped 6 bases, with 14 bases sitting between them. The CDR3 sequence: CAVQQLEANVLTF. The DNA for the CDR3 is TGTGCCGTTCAACAGCTCGAGGCCAACGTCCTGACTTTC.

This clonotype has more than one count but fewer than ten. CDR3 DNA sequence: TGTGCCAGCTCAACGATACGGACGGATACGAACACTGAAGCTTTCTTT. Translated, it gives CASSTIRTDTNTEAFF. The chain uses TRBV18 and TRBJ1-1, with D uncertain. The CDR3 runs 16 residues. V lost 5 bases, J lost 1 base, and 17 bases lay in between. In germline, CDR1 is KGHSH, CDR2 LQKENI.

The chain uses TRBV5-1 and TRBJ1-6; D gene unclear. The CDR3 sequence is 14 residues long. The germline V and J ends were trimmed by 0 bases and 6 bases, with 7 bases remaining between them. Germline V gene lookup returns CDR1 SGHRS and CDR2 YFSETQ. The CDR3 nucleotides are TGCGCCAGCAGCTTGGGGGCAGGTAATTCACCCCTCCACTTT. It translates to CASSLGAGNSPLHF.

The CDR3 nucleotides are TGCGCCAGCAGCACGAGACAGGGCGAAAATGGCTACACCTTC. It is translated as CASSTRQGENGYTF. This chain links TRBV5-1 with TRBJ1-2; TRBD1 agrees at 7 bases. The CDR3 runs 14 residues. The V and J ends lost 4 bases and 6 bases, in that order; junction bases with no gene match: 9. Germline CDR1 SGHRS, CDR2 YFSETQ. The full variable domain, in which reference TRBV5-1 and TRBJ1-2 provide the parts outside the CDR3, is KAGVTQTPRYLIKTRGQQVTLSCSPISGHRSVSWYQQTPGQGLQFLFEYFSETQRNKGNFPGRFSGRQFSNSRSEMNVSTLELGDSALYLCASSTRQGENGYTFGSGTRLTVV.

This chain links TRBV20-1 with TRBJ1-6; the D gene is possibly TRBD1 (5 bases). V lost 6 bases and J lost 8, with 17 bases in between. The germline CDR1 and CDR2 sequences are DFQATT and SNEGSKA (reference sequence). The CDR3 is made up of 14 amino acids. The CDR3 bases are TGCAGTGCCCCTCAGGACACCCTCTATTCACCCCTCCACTTT. Protein: CSAPQDTLYSPLHF.

This clonotype turned up a few times. The J gene is TRBJ1-1, the V gene TRBV4-1; D is perhaps TRBD1 (6 bases). The V gene lost 0 bases and the J gene lost 2 bases, with 16 bases spanning the gap. Germline CDR1 reads MGHRA; CDR2 reads YSYEKL. The CDR3 is 17 amino acids. CDR3 in amino acids: CASSQDWWGAVNTEAFF. DNA of the CDR3: TGCGCCAGCAGCCAAGATTGGTGGGGGGCGGTAAACACTGAAGCTTTCTTT.

This clonotype was detected only a few times. The chain has TRBV5-4 and TRBJ2-3; D may be TRBD2 (5 bases). Germline values: CDR1 SGHNT, CDR2 YYREEE (reference sequence). The V gene lost 2 bases and the J gene lost 4 bases, with 17 bases spanning the gap. This CDR3 is 16 amino acids long. CDR3 DNA sequence: TGTGCCAGCAGCTTCCTCACTAGTTTTGGAGCAGATACGCAGTATTTT. Its protein product is CASSFLTSFGADTQYF.

Ten or more counts support this clonotype. This CDR3 is CASSPAGYGYTF. DNA of the CDR3: TGTGCCAGCTCACCGGCCGGGTACGGCTACACCTTC. The rearrangement links TRBV18 to TRBJ1-2; no reliable D call. The V end was cut by 3 bases, the J end by 8 bases, with 10 bases between. The CDR3 extends over 12 amino acids. Germline V gene lookup returns CDR1 KGHSH and CDR2 LQKENI.

This clonotype was seen many times. This chain links TRBV12-3 or TRBV12-4 with TRBJ1-1; D not resolved. The CDR3 sequence is 13 residues long. Trimming took off 6 bases at V and 1 base at J, with 9 bases between the two ends. CDR3 in amino acids: CASRTQPNTEAFF. DNA for the CDR3: TGTGCCAGCAGAACACAGCCGAACACTGAAGCTTTCTTT.

V usage is TRBV6-6 and J usage is TRBJ2-7; 7 bases line up with TRBD1. This CDR3 is built from 17 residues. The trim removed 8 bases at V and 3 bases at J, leaving 19 bases unmatched. CDR1 is MNHNY, CDR2 SVGAGI, per germline (reference sequence). CDR3 in amino acids: CASSRDSALITNYEQYF. The CDR3 DNA reads as TGTGCCAGCTCCCGGGACAGCGCCCTTATTACTAACTACGAGCAGTACTTC.

This clonotype was seen only a few times. The chain has TRBV28 and TRBJ1-1; D gene uncertain. The CDR3 runs 13 residues. Germline values: CDR1 MDHEN, CDR2 SYDVKM. Trimming left V 5 bases short and J 7 bases short, with 14 bases between. The CDR3 sequence: CASSLSEAGEAFF. In DNA form, the CDR3 reads TGTGCCAGCAGTCTCTCCGAGGCGGGTGAAGCTTTCTTT.

In its sample, this clonotype was seen a few times. V usage is TRBV4-1 and J usage is TRBJ1-1; D is unresolved. CDR1 is MGHRA and CDR2 is YSYEKL in the germline V gene. The CDR3 sequence is 13 residues long. The V end was cut by 3 bases, the J end by 5 bases, with 10 bases between. The CDR3 reads CASSQSGRTEAFF. The DNA for the CDR3 is TGCGCCAGCAGCCAGTCCGGGAGGACTGAAGCTTTCTTT.

The chain employs TRBV11-3 and TRBJ2-1, with D unclear. V was clipped by 5 bases and J by 3 bases, with 8 bases between them. The CDR3 extends over 13 amino acids. Germline V gene sequence: CDR1 SGHNT, CDR2 YENEEA. This CDR3 reads CASSPTLYNEQFF. The CDR3 coding sequence is TGTGCCAGCAGCCCTACACTCTACAATGAGCAGTTCTTC.

This clonotype was counted many times. This rearrangement joins TRBV29-1 to TRBJ2-3; D may be TRBD1 (6 bases). The CDR3 consists of 13 residues. Trimming pared 6 bases from V and 5 bases from J, leaving 15 bases between. Per germline, CDR1 SQVTM and CDR2 ANQGSEA. The CDR3 reads CSVGQGQRDTQYF. CDR3 bases: TGCAGCGTCGGTCAGGGGCAGAGAGATACGCAGTATTTT.

This clonotype was seen more than once but under ten times. The genes are TRBV12-3 or TRBV12-4 and TRBJ2-2; D is possibly TRBD1 (5 bases). The CDR3 covers 14 residues. Trimming cost V 6 bases and J 2 bases, with 10 bases left between them. The DNA of the CDR3 is TGTGCCAGCAGGGACATAGAAAACACCGGGGAGCTGTTTTTT. Its protein is CASRDIENTGELFF.

The chain is built from TRBV6-1 and TRBJ1-2, with D hard to call. The CDR3 contains 12 residues. From germline, CDR1 is MNHNS and CDR2 SASEGT. V lost 2 bases and J 7 bases, leaving 8 bases between the germline ends. The CDR3 sequence: CASSELRSGYTF. The CDR3 DNA sequence: TGTGCCAGCAGTGAATTACGATCTGGCTACACCTTC.

This clonotype was seen a few times. The chain combines TRBV5-1 with TRBJ1-5; unclear D gene. Trimming took off 1 base at V and 6 bases at J, with 11 bases between the two ends. CDR3 length: 14 residues. Germline CDR1 is SGHRS and CDR2 is YFSETQ. The CDR3 region is CASSLSGDGQPQHF. CDR3 DNA: TGCGCCAGCAGCTTGTCCGGGGATGGTCAGCCCCAGCATTTT.